One and the same sample provided the 9 T cell receptor beta chains below, sequenced in a study of cytomegalovirus exposure and HLA in healthy donors. PCR used 60 Vbeta primers and 13 Jbeta primers. Profiled with immunoSEQ multiplex PCR; TCRdb holds only in-frame clones, not every one. This table has fewer than 250,000 clones, about four fifths appearing once. Sequencing was carried out using PBMCs. Source of these receptors: a male donor in good health and CMV-seropositive.

This rearrangement joins TRBV5-4 to TRBJ2-5; D gene uncertain. The CDR3 contains 15 residues. Germline lookup yields CDR1 SGHNT and CDR2 YYREEE (reference sequence). V was trimmed by 3 bases and J by 2 bases, leaving 14 bases between them. CDR3 coding DNA: TGTGCCAGCAGCTCTAGAATAGGAGCTCAAGAGACCCAGTACTTC. Protein: CASSSRIGAQETQYF.

The chain links TRBV5-1 to TRBJ2-5; 11 bases are a match to TRBD2. The trim removed 5 bases at V and 5 bases at J, leaving 11 bases unmatched. The germline CDR1 and CDR2 sequences are SGHRS and YFSETQ. CDR3 length: 16 amino acids. CDR3 protein: CASRRSGGANRETQYF. CDR3 coding DNA: TGCGCCAGCAGGCGTAGCGGGGGGGCCAACCGTGAGACCCAGTACTTC.

V usage is TRBV7-2 and J usage is TRBJ2-7; 9 bases are shared with TRBD2. This CDR3 has 17 residues. Trimming removed 1 base from V and 6 bases from J; junction bases left unmatched: 13. The germline CDR1 and CDR2 sequences are SGHTA and FQGNSA. CDR3 amino acids: CASSLVAGVGWSIEQYF. The CDR3 region has the DNA TGTGCCAGCAGCTTAGTAGCGGGAGTCGGGTGGTCTATCGAGCAGTACTTC.

This clone showed up just once. This chain connects TRBV7-2 to TRBJ2-2, with D perhaps matching TRBD1 (7 bases). Germline V gives CDR1 SGHTA, CDR2 FQGNSA. The CDR3 loop spans 16 amino acids. V was clipped by 8 bases and J by 4 bases, with 20 bases between them. The CDR3 bases are TGTGCCAGCTCGGCACCCAACAGGGGAGGCACCGGGGAGCTGTTTTTT. Protein: CASSAPNRGGTGELFF.

The chain is built from TRBV28 and TRBJ1-1, with 7 bases fitting TRBD1. Per germline, CDR1 MDHEN and CDR2 SYDVKM. The V segment lost 8 bases and the J segment 2 bases; nucleotides outside the gene matches: 14. The CDR3 contains 16 residues. The CDR3 DNA sequence: TGTGCCAGCTTTATTAACGGAGAGGGGGCTAACACTGAAGCTTTCTTT. Protein sequence: CASFINGEGANTEAFF.

The chain is built from TRBV9 and TRBJ1-2, with a tentative D call TRBD1 (6 bases). The CDR3 is 11 residues long. V lost 3 bases and J lost 7, with 7 bases in between. The V gene's germline CDR1 is SGDLS and CDR2 YYNGEE. CDR3 sequence: CASSGGGGYTF. As DNA, the CDR3 is TGTGCCAGCAGCGGAGGGGGTGGCTACACCTTC.

This chain uses TRBV5-1 with TRBJ2-4, with D possibly TRBD2 on 6 matching bases. Deletions cut 3 bases from V and 0 bases from J, with 13 bases between. This CDR3 region has 16 residues. CDR1 SGHRS and CDR2 YFSETQ come from the germline V gene. CDR3 nucleotide sequence: TGCGCCAGCAGCTACCGACTAGGGGTAGCCAAAAACATTCAGTACTTC. Residues: CASSYRLGVAKNIQYF.

The chain carries TRBV30 and TRBJ1-1; TRBD1 is a possible D gene (5 bases). The CDR3 has 12 amino acids. The germline V gene encodes CDR1 GTSNPN and CDR2 SVGIG (reference sequence). The ends were cut back, 4 bases at V and 5 bases at J, with 11 bases in the middle. Written as DNA, the CDR3 is TGTGCCTGGACCGCGGGGGATACTGAAGCTTTCTTT. This gives the protein CAWTAGDTEAFF.

This sequence joins TRBV5-5 and TRBJ2-5; D may be TRBD1 (7 bases). CDR3 length: 16 residues. Trimming removed 2 bases from V and 4 bases from J, with 18 bases in between. Germline loops: CDR1 SGHKS, CDR2 YYEKEE (reference sequence). In DNA, the CDR3 is TGTGCCAGCAGCTTTGCGGGACAGCTTGTGAGAGAGACCCAGTACTTC. Protein product: CASSFAGQLVRETQYF.